One and the same sample provided the 21 T cell receptor beta chains below, sequenced in a study of T cell changes during pregnancy in multiple sclerosis. Profiling relied on immunoSEQ multiplex PCR, and the TCRdb table lists in-frame clones only, not all of them. The sample has about 44,000 clones, roughly 92% seen once. The starting material was CD4+ T cells from peripheral blood mononuclear cells, obtained in the first trimester of pregnancy. Every receptor here comes from a female donor with multiple sclerosis, enrolled in a pregnancy study.

This chain uses TRBV7-8 with TRBJ2-2; weak D call: TRBD2 (6 bases). Trimming removed 2 bases at V and 1 base at J, with 11 bases between. CDR1 and CDR2 (germline): SGHVS, FQNEAQ. The CDR3 runs 16 residues. In nucleotides, the CDR3 is TGTGCCAGCAGCTTAAATCGGAGGGGGAACACCGGGGAGCTGTTTTTT. This translates into CASSLNRRGNTGELFF.

The chain is built from TRBV29-1 and TRBJ2-1; tentatively, D is TRBD2 (5 bases). CDR1 and CDR2 (germline): SQVTM, ANQGSEA. V lost 7 bases, J lost 8 bases, and 18 bases lay in between. This CDR3 has 13 residues. CDR3 sequence reads: CSASQTGKDEQFF. The CDR3 coding sequence is TGCAGCGCCTCTCAAACGGGAAAGGATGAGCAGTTCTTC.

The rearrangement joins TRBV5-5 to TRBJ2-3, with D perhaps TRBD2 (6 bases). Germline CDR1 and CDR2: SGHKS and YYEKEE (reference sequence). CDR3 length: 14 amino acids. The V gene lost 4 bases and the J gene lost 4 bases, with 13 bases spanning the gap. The CDR3 nucleotides are TGTGCCAGCAGCCTTTGGACTAATCCAGATACGCAGTATTTT. Protein sequence: CASSLWTNPDTQYF.

The CDR3 is CASSHPTTGANYGYTF. CDR3 nucleotide sequence: TGTGCCAGCAGCCACCCAACAACAGGGGCTAACTATGGCTACACCTTC. The chain uses TRBV4-2 and TRBJ1-2; 7 positions match TRBD1. J lost 0 bases, V lost 3 bases, and 7 bases had no gene match. The CDR3 is 16 residues long. Germline values: CDR1 LGHNA, CDR2 YNFKEQ.

This chain joins TRBV5-1 and TRBJ2-7; possible D gene TRBD1, 5 bases. The CDR3 spans 15 residues. Germline CDR1 SGHRS, CDR2 YFSETQ. V was pared by 4 bases and J by 3 bases, with 17 bases between. The chain's CDR3 is CASSPGLESFYEQYF. The CDR3 DNA reads TGCGCCAGCAGCCCAGGGTTAGAGTCCTTCTACGAGCAGTACTTC.

In this sample, this clone turned up once. V and J are TRBV25-1 and TRBJ1-1; TRBD1 matches at 8 bases. V lost 8 bases to trimming and J lost 5 bases; unmatched junction nucleotides: 7. This CDR3 region has 13 residues. CDR1 and CDR2 from the germline V gene are MGHDK and SYGVNS. The CDR3 loop is CASSGGAGTEAFF. The CDR3 nucleotides are TGTGCCAGCTCAGGGGGCGCGGGGACTGAAGCTTTCTTT.

The gene calls are TRBV5-1 and TRBJ1-2; 8 bases are a match to TRBD1. This CDR3 comprises 14 residues. Germline loops: CDR1 SGHRS, CDR2 YFSETQ. The V and J ends lost 2 bases and 4 bases, in that order; junction bases with no gene match: 4. CDR3 sequence (DNA): TGCGCCAGCAGCTTAGAACAGGGGGGCTATGGCTACACCTTC. This translates into CASSLEQGGYGYTF.

The genes are TRBV30 and TRBJ1-2; possible D gene TRBD1, 5 bases. Germline V CDR1 and CDR2: GTSNPN, SVGIG (reference sequence). The CDR3 spans 18 residues. V was cut by 1 base and J by 0 bases, with 21 bases left in between. This CDR3 is CAWSGKGPLTGANYGYTF. The CDR3 DNA reads TGTGCCTGGAGTGGAAAAGGGCCTCTCACAGGAGCTAACTATGGCTACACCTTC.

The V and J genes are TRBV19 and TRBJ1-2, with 9 bases aligning to TRBD1. V was pared by 6 bases and J by 8 bases, with 7 bases of the junction left unmatched. Germline V gene data show CDR1 as LNHDA and CDR2 as SQIVND (reference sequence). The CDR3 spans 13 residues. CDR3 region: CASSQDRGKGYTF. DNA for the CDR3: TGTGCCAGTAGCCAGGACAGGGGAAAAGGCTACACCTTC.

This CDR3 reads CASRFAGGQGNYGYTF. The CDR3, as DNA: TGTGCCAGCAGATTCGCGGGGGGACAGGGGAACTATGGCTACACCTTC. This sequence joins TRBV2 and TRBJ1-2; TRBD1 aligns across 10 bases. Germline V CDR1 and CDR2: SNHLY, FYNNEI. The junction had 9 bases not matched to a gene; V was cut back by 6 bases and J by 2 bases. CDR3 length equals 16 residues.

This chain uses TRBV19 with TRBJ2-7, with D unresolved. Looked up from germline, CDR1 is LNHDA and CDR2 is SQIVND (reference sequence). The CDR3 totals 16 residues. V lost 6 bases to trimming and J lost 0 bases, with 18 bases between them. The CDR3 sequence is CASSPTPPQISYEQYF. The CDR3 DNA reads TGTGCCAGTAGCCCTACCCCGCCACAGATCTCCTACGAGCAGTACTTC.

The rearrangement links TRBV13 to TRBJ2-3; 7 positions match TRBD1. Germline CDR1 PRHDT, CDR2 FYEKMQ (reference sequence). The trim removed 5 bases at V and 2 bases at J, leaving 7 bases unmatched. The length of the CDR3 is 15 residues. The CDR3 sequence: CASSRRQGVTDTQYF. The CDR3 nucleotides read TGTGCCAGCAGCCGTCGACAGGGAGTCACAGATACGCAGTATTTT.

V gene TRBV6-1 combines with J gene TRBJ2-7; maybe TRBD2 (6 bases). V was shortened by 5 bases and J by 5 bases, with 19 bases between the two germline ends. Per the germline V gene, CDR1 is MNHNS and CDR2 is SASEGT. The CDR3 length is 15 residues. CDR3 sequence: CASSNPGTYSDEQYF. The CDR3 DNA sequence: TGTGCCAGCAGTAACCCCGGGACTTACTCTGACGAGCAGTACTTC.

J is TRBJ1-2 and V is TRBV28, with 9 nucleotides matching TRBD1. This CDR3 is built from 15 residues. Germline CDR1 and CDR2: MDHEN and SYDVKM. The trim removed 6 bases at V and 7 bases at J, leaving 12 bases unmatched. DNA for the CDR3: TGTGCCAGCAGGCCACCGGGACAGGGATTCGCTGGCTACACCTTC. It translates to CASRPPGQGFAGYTF.

This chain joins TRBV5-1 and TRBJ1-1, with 7 bases lining up with TRBD1. V gave up 0 bases and J gave up 5 bases; unmatched junction bases: 4. Germline V gene sequence: CDR1 SGHRS, CDR2 YFSETQ. The CDR3 contains 14 residues. The CDR3 bases are TGCGCCAGCAGCTTGGGACAGGGCGGGACTGAAGCTTTCTTT. This gives the protein CASSLGQGGTEAFF.

This chain joins TRBV7-2 and TRBJ1-5, with TRBD1 matching 12 bases. Germline V CDR1 and CDR2: SGHTA, FQGNSA. This CDR3 is built from 14 residues. Unmatched junction bases numbered 6, after V lost 6 bases and J lost 9 bases. The CDR3 coding sequence is TGTGCCAGCAGTTGGGACAGGGGGCAGAGGCCCCAGCATTTT. The encoded protein is CASSWDRGQRPQHF.

The table lists this clone with a few counts. This rearrangement joins TRBV6-5 to TRBJ2-3, with TRBD2 as a possible D gene (7 bases). The CDR3 contains 15 residues. V was shortened by 6 bases and J by 4 bases, with 17 bases between the two germline ends. The V gene's germline CDR1 is MNHEY and CDR2 SVGAGI. The CDR3 sequence is CASRTQGRGADTQYF. The CDR3 region has the DNA TGTGCCAGCAGGACGCAGGGGAGGGGTGCAGATACGCAGTATTTT.

J is TRBJ1-1 and V is TRBV28; 9 nucleotides agree with TRBD1. V lost 3 bases to trimming and J lost 5 bases; unmatched junction nucleotides: 13. This CDR3 contains 17 residues. Germline loops: CDR1 MDHEN, CDR2 SYDVKM. In DNA form, the CDR3 reads TGTGCCAGCAGTTTCCCGGCCACAGGGGGCGCGAGAACTGAAGCTTTCTTT. Translated, it gives CASSFPATGGARTEAFF.

This clone was detected only a few times. The chain has TRBV19 and TRBJ1-2; D unresolved. The V end lost 6 bases, the J end lost 7 bases, and 24 bases lay between the germline ends. The CDR3 has 16 residues. From germline, CDR1 is LNHDA and CDR2 SQIVND (reference sequence). The CDR3 DNA follows: TGTGCCAGTAGATTTTTAGTGGACGGGAAGGAACGTGGCTACACCTTC. This gives the protein CASRFLVDGKERGYTF. Based on the CDR3 plus reference TRBV19 and TRBJ1-2, the full variable domain is DGGITQSPKYLFRKEGQNVTLSCEQNLNHDAMYWYRQDPGQGLRLIYYSQIVNDFQKGDIAEGYSVSREKKESFPLTVTSAQKNPTAFYLCASRFLVDGKERGYTFGSGTRLTVV.

The chain combines TRBV5-1 with TRBJ1-3, with a tentative D call TRBD1 (6 bases). Germline V gene lookup returns CDR1 SGHRS and CDR2 YFSETQ. V gave up 4 bases and J gave up 2 bases, with 16 bases separating them. The CDR3 runs 16 residues. The CDR3 nucleotides read TGCGCCAGCAGCCTACTTGGACAGAGTACTGGAAACACCATATATTTT. It specifies CASSLLGQSTGNTIYF.

CDR3 residues: CASSLRDRGRTDTQYF. For the CDR3, the DNA is TGTGCCAGCAGTCTCCGGGACAGGGGTAGAACAGATACGCAGTATTTT. This sequence joins TRBV14 and TRBJ2-3, with 10 positions matching TRBD1. Unmatched junction bases numbered 9, after V lost 6 bases and J lost 3 bases. CDR3 length equals 16 residues. From germline, CDR1 is SGHDN and CDR2 FVKESK.